This T cell receptor (beta chain) was identified during a study of shared T cell receptors in the human thymus. Some clones are missing from TCRdb's copy, which holds only in-frame ones; the method was immunoSEQ multiplex PCR. The repertoire includes 700,000 or so clones, approximately 85% of them detected once, and 0.008% to 0.011% sits in the top ten. Trimming pared 2 bases from V and 4 bases from J, leaving 12 bases between. CDR3 length: 14 amino acids. The germline gives CDR1 MNHNY, CDR2 SVGAGI (reference sequence). Separately, the same data were catalogued under a study of human thymus T cells. That work contributes: Resections were taken during corrective heart surgery, and the thymus tissue came from these. An apparent bias in V and J gene usage was seen in thymic and blood repertoires. A high degree of thymic repertoire overlap among unrelated individuals was reported in related research.

This TCR came from a girl under three years old with a congenital heart defect. The sequencing sample was made of thymocytes. The chain joins TRBV6-6 to TRBJ2-7; D may be TRBD1 (5 bases). CDR3 amino acids: CASSYNQGLYEQYF. CDR3 DNA: TGTGCCAGCAGTTACAACCAGGGCCTTTACGAGCAGTACTTC.